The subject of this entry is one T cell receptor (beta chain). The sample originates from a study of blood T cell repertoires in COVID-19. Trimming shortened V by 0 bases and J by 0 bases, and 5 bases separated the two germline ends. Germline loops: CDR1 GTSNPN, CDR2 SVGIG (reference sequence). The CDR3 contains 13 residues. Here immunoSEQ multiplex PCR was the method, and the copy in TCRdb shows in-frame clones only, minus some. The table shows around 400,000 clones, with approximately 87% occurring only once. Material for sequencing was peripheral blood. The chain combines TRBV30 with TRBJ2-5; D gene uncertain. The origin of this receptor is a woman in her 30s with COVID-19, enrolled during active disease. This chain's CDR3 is CAWSVVYQETQYF. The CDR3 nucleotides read TGTGCCTGGAGTGTCGTGTACCAAGAGACCCAGTACTTC.